This TCR beta chain was recovered during a study of blood T cell repertoires in COVID-19. Across the whole study: Researchers got acute and convalescent COVID-19 samples from the United States, Italy and Spain.

Here immunoSEQ multiplex PCR was the method, and the copy in TCRdb shows in-frame clones only, minus some. The sample holds about 100,000 clones; roughly 80% are singletons and the top ten take roughly an eighth. The source material was peripheral blood. This TCR was sampled from a man aged 50 or older with active or convalescent COVID-19.

CDR3 nucleotide sequence: TGTGCCAGCTCAAAAGACAGGGCTACCTACGAGCAGTACTTC. Translated, it gives CASSKDRATYEQYF. The chain links TRBV18 to TRBJ2-7, with 7 bases identical to TRBD1. The CDR3 loop spans 14 amino acids. Germline assignment: CDR1 KGHSH and CDR2 LQKENI. Trimming at V came to 5 bases and at J to 2 bases, leaving 6 bases not matched to a gene.